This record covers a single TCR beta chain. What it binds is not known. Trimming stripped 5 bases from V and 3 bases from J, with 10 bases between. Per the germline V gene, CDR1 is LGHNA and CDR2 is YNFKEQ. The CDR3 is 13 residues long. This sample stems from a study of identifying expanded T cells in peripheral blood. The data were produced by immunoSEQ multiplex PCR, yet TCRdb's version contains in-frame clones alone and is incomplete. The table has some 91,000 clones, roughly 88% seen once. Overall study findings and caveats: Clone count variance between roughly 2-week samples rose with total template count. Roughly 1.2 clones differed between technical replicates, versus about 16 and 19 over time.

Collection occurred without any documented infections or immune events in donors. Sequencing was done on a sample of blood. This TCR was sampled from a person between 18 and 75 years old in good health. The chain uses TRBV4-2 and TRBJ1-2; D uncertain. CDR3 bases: TGTGCCAGCAGCTTGCGGCAGGACTATGGCTACACCTTC. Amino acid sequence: CASSLRQDYGYTF.